This is a list of T cell receptor beta chains from one sample in a study of cytomegalovirus exposure and HLA in healthy donors. Sequenced by immunoSEQ multiplex PCR; TCRdb stores in-frame clones only, minus some. The profile shows around 210,000 clones, 79% of them singletons. The specimen sequenced was PBMCs. The source of these receptors is a male donor in good health and CMV-seropositive. Each CDR3 is given with its conserved first and last residue. The order of the fields is clone size, V gene, J gene, D gene, CDR3 protein, CDR3 DNA. The D gene is left open where the match is weak. Some rows mark clone size as missing; the rest say once, few, many or name a class of expanded clone.

>-|TRBV6-5|TRBJ2-2|-
CASRFRDLGELFF
TGTGCCAGCAGATTCAGGGATCTTGGGGAGCTGTTTTTT
>-|TRBV5-6|TRBJ1-3|-
CASSLRWRAGNTIYF
TGTGCCAGCAGCTTGCGCTGGAGGGCCGGAAACACCATATATTTT
>-|TRBV7-3|TRBJ2-2|-
CASSSRVTGELFF
TGTGCCAGCAGTTCCAGGGTAACCGGGGAGCTGTTTTTT
>-|TRBV7-2|TRBJ2-2|TRBD2
CASSLRGTSGNTGELFF
TGTGCCAGCAGCTTAAGAGGCACTAGCGGCAACACCGGGGAGCTGTTTTTT
>-|TRBV7-2|TRBJ1-2|-
CASSLVGEGLGGYTF
TGTGCCAGCAGCTTAGTGGGGGAGGGTTTGGGTGGCTACACCTTC
>few|TRBV11-2|TRBJ1-2|-
CASSLDFEQGGYGYTF
TGTGCCAGCAGCTTAGATTTCGAACAAGGAGGCTATGGCTACACCTTC
>few|TRBV11-3|TRBJ2-2|-
CATSTGPNTGELFF
TGTGCCACATCGACAGGTCCAAACACCGGGGAGCTGTTTTTT
>-|TRBV29-1|TRBJ2-7|TRBD2
CSVRPARTRAYEQYF
TGCAGCGTCCGACCTGCGAGGACTAGGGCCTACGAGCAGTACTTC
>few|TRBV7-7|TRBJ2-5|-
CASSAAGGGATQYF
TGTGCCAGCAGCGCAGCGGGCGGGGGCGCTACCCAGTACTTC
>-|TRBV9|TRBJ2-1|TRBD1
CASSAGTADNEQFF
TGTGCCAGCAGCGCCGGGACAGCGGACAATGAGCAGTTCTTC
>-|TRBV4-3|TRBJ1-2|-
CASSQVAENYGYTF
TGCGCCAGCAGCCAAGTAGCAGAAAACTATGGCTACACCTTC
>-|TRBV27|TRBJ1-6|TRBD1
CASSSPGQGYSPLHF
TGTGCCAGCAGTTCGCCGGGACAGGGGTATTCACCCCTCCACTTT
>-|TRBV28|TRBJ2-1|-
CASTPGEWNEQFF
TGTGCCAGCACCCCGGGGGAATGGAATGAGCAGTTCTTC
>-|TRBV10-3|TRBJ2-5|TRBD2
CAIRESGGRGETQYF
TGTGCCATCAGGGAGAGCGGGGGGCGCGGGGAGACCCAGTACTTC
>once|TRBV9|TRBJ1-3|-
CASSIDNSGNTIYF
TGTGCCAGCAGCATCGACAACTCTGGAAACACCATATATTTT